This record concerns one T cell receptor beta chain sequence. TCRdb keeps only in-frame clones here, not all; method: immunoSEQ multiplex PCR. The table has 400,000 to 450,000 clones, 80% to 95% seen once. The entry originates in a study of blood T cell repertoires in COVID-19. The germline CDR1 and CDR2 sequences are LNHDA and SQIVND (reference sequence). The J segment lost 5 bases and the V segment lost 7 bases, leaving 12 bases of the junction unmatched. This CDR3 has 16 amino acids. The chain employs TRBV19 and TRBJ1-3, with 9 bases lining up with TRBD1. The sequence was obtained from a man aged 18-30 years who had recovered from COVID-19. The sample consisted of PBMCs or T cells enriched from blood (not recorded which). The CDR3 spells CASNEGTGKPRNTIYF. CDR3 nucleotides: TGTGCCAGTAACGAGGGGACAGGGAAACCCCGAAACACCATATATTTT.